This T cell receptor beta chain appears in the sequencing data of a study of molecular identifiers for immune sequencing clone quantification. MiXCR, applied by TCRdb to the PCR reads, yields one record per CDR3 protein. In the table there are roughly 320,000 distinct CDR3 sequences, roughly 24% of which are singletons. This clonotype was obtained from a human donor in good health. Some libraries in this study had Jurkat cell RNA spiked in. What was sequenced was naive CD8+ T cells from blood, with Jurkat cell RNA spiked in. Subset described: FACS-sorted CD8+CD4-CCR7+CD45RA+ naive T cells.

The DNA for the CDR3 is TGTGCCAGCAGTTTACCCCTGCAGCCCTCAAAGGGGGGGCGCGGGTATAGGGGTAGGGCCCAGTACTTC. As protein: CASSLPLQPSKGGRGYRGRAQYF. The V call is TRBV28, the J call TRBJ2-5; possible D gene TRBD2, 7 bases. V was clipped by 2 bases and J by 9 bases, with 43 bases between them. CDR1 is MDHEN, CDR2 SYDVKM, per germline. The length of the CDR3 is 23 residues. Looking up the rest from reference TRBV28 and TRBJ2-5 gives the full variable domain: DVKVTQSSRYLVKRTGEKVFLECVQDMDHENMFWYRQDPGLGLRLIYFSYDVKMKEKGDIPEGYSVSREKKERFSLILESASTNQTSMYLCASSLPLQPSKGGRGYRGRAQYFGPGTRLLVL.